This TCR beta chain appears in the sequencing data of a study of graft-versus-host responses after intestinal transplantation. Using immunoSEQ multiplex PCR, the repertoire was profiled, and TCRdb retains in-frame clones only, with some absent. The sample records about 90,000 clones, approximately 94% being singletons. A word on this clone: The antigen remains undetermined.

Germline CDR1 reads MNHNY; CDR2 reads SVGAGI (reference sequence). V was shortened by 5 bases and J by 8 bases, with 6 bases between the two germline ends. The CDR3 loop spans 10 amino acids. Study-level points and caveats: In recipient marrow, GvH clones were found, and some appeared first in ileum or blood.

The sample here was unstimulated CD4+ T cells sorted from spleen or lymph node cells, taken before transplant. The chain employs TRBV6-6 and TRBJ1-2; D call uncertain. The source of this sequence is a human donor who was the organ donor for an intestinal transplant. The CDR3 DNA sequence: TGTGCCAGCAGTGCGGGGGGCTACACCTTC. It translates to CASSAGGYTF.